Listed here are 18 T cell receptor beta chains from one sample, sequenced in a study of TIL therapy for anti-PD-1-resistant metastatic lung cancer. This was the immunoSEQ v3 assay. Some clones are missing from TCRdb's copy, which holds only in-frame ones; the method was immunoSEQ multiplex PCR. The data hold some 13,000 clones, with approximately 71% observed a single time. Noted time point: pre-treatment sample, taken before nivolumab and TIL therapy. Pleural nodules or supraclavicular lymph nodes made up most of the excised metastases sampled. Here the sequenced sample was tumor tissue, taken at baseline. All receptors come from a woman aged 30 to 85 with non-small cell lung cancer.

This clone is judged large (0.1 to 1%). The chain recombines TRBV5-5 with TRBJ1-4; the D is unclear. V was pared by 0 bases and J by 3 bases, with 12 bases between. Germline CDR1 SGHKS, CDR2 YYEKEE (reference sequence). The CDR3 loop spans 16 amino acids. DNA of the CDR3: TGTGCCAGCAGCTTGGTCAACAGTGGGCCTAATGAAAAACTGTTTTTT. This translates into CASSLVNSGPNEKLFF. Complete variable domain (other parts from reference TRBV5-5 and TRBJ1-4): DAGVTQSPTHLIKTRGQQVTLRCSPISGHKSVSWYQQVLGQGPQFIFQYYEKEERGRGNFPDRFSARQFPNYSSELNVNALLLGDSALYLCASSLVNSGPNEKLFFGSGTQLSVL.

The J gene is TRBJ1-1, the V gene TRBV28; weak D call: TRBD1 (6 bases). V was pared by 4 bases and J by 11 bases, with 11 bases between. Germline assignment: CDR1 MDHEN and CDR2 SYDVKM. The CDR3 sequence is 11 residues long. The CDR3 sequence: CASSYTGSAFF. CDR3 sequence (DNA): TGTGCCAGCAGTTATACAGGGTCCGCTTTCTTT. Based on the CDR3 plus reference TRBV28 and TRBJ1-1, the full variable domain is DVKVTQSSRYLVKRTGEKVFLECVQDMDHENMFWYRQDPGLGLRLIYFSYDVKMKEKGDIPEGYSVSREKKERFSLILESASTNQTSMYLCASSYTGSAFFGQGTRLTVV.

In this sample, this clone turned up a few times. The chain has TRBV2 and TRBJ1-6; 10 nucleotides align to TRBD1. The CDR3 sequence is 15 residues long. The J segment lost 9 bases and the V segment lost 5 bases, leaving 7 bases of the junction unmatched. CDR1 is SNHLY and CDR2 is FYNNEI in the germline V gene. CDR3 loop: CASSIRQGAASPLHF. In DNA form, the CDR3 reads TGTGCCAGCAGTATACGACAGGGGGCTGCTTCACCCCTCCACTTT.

J is TRBJ2-5 and V is TRBV5-6; 14 positions match TRBD2. Germline V CDR1 and CDR2: SGHDT, YYEEEE. V gave up 0 bases and J gave up 5 bases; unmatched junction bases: 6. The CDR3 is 17 residues long. CDR3 in DNA: TGTGCCAGCAGCTTGGGACTAGCGGGGGGGCCGGAGGAGACCCAGTACTTC. This translates into CASSLGLAGGPEETQYF. The full variable domain, with the rest looked up from reference TRBV5-6 and TRBJ2-5, is DAGVTQSPTHLIKTRGQQVTLRCSPKSGHDTVSWYQQALGQGPQFIFQYYEEEERQRGNFPDRFSGHQFPNYSSELNVNALLLGDSALYLCASSLGLAGGPEETQYFGPGTRLLVL.

J is TRBJ2-3 and V is TRBV7-9; D is unclear. Germline CDR1 and CDR2: SEHNR and FQNEAQ (reference sequence). The V end lost 7 bases, the J end lost 6 bases, and 8 bases lay between the germline ends. This CDR3 region has 11 residues. CDR3 amino acids: CASTSADTQYF. CDR3 in DNA: TGTGCCAGCACTAGTGCGGATACGCAGTATTTT. The variable domain in full, with the rest retrieved from reference TRBV7-9 and TRBJ2-3, is DTGVSQNPRHKITKRGQNVTFRCDPISEHNRLYWYRQTLGQGPEFLTYFQNEAQLEKSRLLSDRFSAERPKGSFSTLEIQRTEQGDSAMYLCASTSADTQYFGPGTRLTVL.

The chain recombines TRBV5-6 with TRBJ1-5; 9 positions agree with TRBD1. The V segment lost 3 bases and the J segment 7 bases; nucleotides outside the gene matches: 5. CDR1 is SGHDT, CDR2 YYEEEE, per germline. The CDR3 loop spans 14 amino acids. This CDR3 reads CASSWGQGEQPQHF. The CDR3 DNA sequence: TGTGCCAGCAGCTGGGGACAGGGTGAACAGCCCCAGCATTTT.

Only a few counts were recorded for this clone. The gene calls are TRBV18 and TRBJ2-5, with TRBD2 identical over 7 bases. The J segment lost 4 bases and the V segment lost 4 bases, leaving 3 bases of the junction unmatched. CDR3 size: 13 residues. Germline CDR1 is KGHSH and CDR2 is LQKENI. DNA of the CDR3: TGTGCCAGCTCACGGGCGGGAGCAGAGACCCAGTACTTC. Amino acids: CASSRAGAETQYF.

This chain connects TRBV6-5 to TRBJ1-3; no reliable D call. V lost 5 bases and J 0 bases, leaving 11 bases between the germline ends. CDR1 MNHEY and CDR2 SVGAGI come from the germline V gene. The CDR3 spans 15 residues. CDR3: CASSGFSSSGNTIYF. As DNA, the CDR3 is TGTGCCAGCAGTGGTTTCTCGAGCTCTGGAAACACCATATATTTT.

V is TRBV10-2 and J is TRBJ2-2; D is perhaps TRBD1 (5 bases). There are 14 residues in the CDR3. CDR1 WSHSY and CDR2 SAAADI come from the germline V gene. V lost 8 bases and J 0 bases, leaving 10 bases between the germline ends. Here the CDR3 DNA reads TGCGCCAGCCGACAGTTCACGAACACCGGGGAGCTGTTTTTT. Its protein product is CASRQFTNTGELFF.

The chain has TRBV5-6 and TRBJ1-2; TRBD1 aligns across 11 bases. The CDR3 is made up of 15 amino acids. Losses at the gene ends were 4 bases for V and 4 bases for J; bases not matched to a gene: 6. The germline gives CDR1 SGHDT, CDR2 YYEEEE. In DNA form, the CDR3 reads TGTGCCAGCAGCCCCGGGACAGGGGGTGGCTATGGCTACACCTTC. The encoded protein is CASSPGTGGGYGYTF. The full variable domain, with the rest looked up from reference TRBV5-6 and TRBJ1-2, is DAGVTQSPTHLIKTRGQQVTLRCSPKSGHDTVSWYQQALGQGPQFIFQYYEEEERQRGNFPDRFSGHQFPNYSSELNVNALLLGDSALYLCASSPGTGGGYGYTFGSGTRLTVV.

This clone was recorded only once. The chain employs TRBV28 and TRBJ2-6, with unresolved D. The ends were cut back, 10 bases at V and 0 bases at J, with 10 bases in the middle. This CDR3 is 14 amino acids long. CDR1 is MDHEN, CDR2 SYDVKM, per germline. The DNA of the CDR3 is TGTGCCACCCTCGGCGACTCTGGGGCCAACGTCCTGACTTTC. This encodes CATLGDSGANVLTF.

The chain employs TRBV2 and TRBJ1-5; D uncertain. V was trimmed by 4 bases and J by 4 bases, leaving 17 bases between them. Germline V gives CDR1 SNHLY, CDR2 FYNNEI. This CDR3 spans 16 amino acids. CDR3 DNA: TGTGCCAGCAGTGGAGCGAGGGCTACCGGTAATCAGCCCCAGCATTTT. It codes for CASSGARATGNQPQHF.

This chain joins TRBV5-1 and TRBJ2-7; TRBD2 is a possible D gene (6 bases). Germline V gene lookup returns CDR1 SGHRS and CDR2 YFSETQ. This CDR3 has 14 residues. Trimming shortened V by 3 bases and J by 1 base, and 11 bases separated the two germline ends. CDR3 protein: CASSSSAGSYEQYF. CDR3 DNA sequence: TGCGCCAGCAGCTCATCGGCGGGATCCTACGAGCAGTACTTC.

The V and J genes are TRBV11-2 and TRBJ2-3, with D uncertain. The ends were cut back, 1 base at V and 6 bases at J, with 20 bases in the middle. CDR1 and CDR2 (germline): SGHAT, FQNNGV. The length of the CDR3 is 17 residues. As DNA, the CDR3 is TGTGCCAGCAGCTTAGGTTCGATGAGACCAATTGACGATACGCAGTATTTT. Residues: CASSLGSMRPIDDTQYF.

The chain joins TRBV19 to TRBJ2-3, with TRBD2 identical over 14 bases. Germline V gene sequence: CDR1 LNHDA, CDR2 SQIVND (reference sequence). This CDR3 spans 16 amino acids. J was trimmed by 5 bases and V by 4 bases; bases with no gene match: 5. CDR3 sequence (DNA): TGTGCCAGTAGTAAGGGACTAGCGGGAGTGGGAGATACGCAGTATTTT. Its protein is CASSKGLAGVGDTQYF.

This clone is medium-sized in the sample. Other DNA sequences in this sample translate to the same CDR3. The J gene is TRBJ1-3, the V gene TRBV27; tentative D call: TRBD1 (5 bases). The germline V gene encodes CDR1 MNHEY and CDR2 SMNVEV (reference sequence). This CDR3 region has 14 residues. V was shortened by 9 bases and J by 2 bases, with 14 bases between the two germline ends. CDR3 in amino acids: CASGAGTAGNTIYF. The DNA of the CDR3 is TGTGCCAGTGGAGCAGGGACGGCTGGAAACACCATATATTTT.

The V and J genes are TRBV10-2 and TRBJ2-7; 10 positions agree with TRBD1. This CDR3 has 15 amino acids. Trimming at V came to 6 bases and at J to 7 bases, leaving 12 bases not matched to a gene. Germline values: CDR1 WSHSY, CDR2 SAAADI. CDR3 region: CASRAFGTGVWEQYF. The DNA for the CDR3 is TGCGCCAGCAGGGCCTTCGGGACAGGGGTTTGGGAGCAGTACTTC.

There are a few counts of this clone. The chain links TRBV28 to TRBJ1-2, with 7 bases matching TRBD1. In germline, CDR1 is MDHEN, CDR2 SYDVKM. CDR3 length: 14 residues. J was trimmed by 4 bases and V by 9 bases; bases with no gene match: 11. The CDR3 DNA follows: TGTGCCAGTGTCCCGGGACAGAAGTTCTATGGCTACACCTTC. This encodes CASVPGQKFYGYTF.